The TCR beta chain described here comes from a study of blood T cell repertoires in COVID-19. Looking at the study overall: The samples span acute and convalescent COVID-19 from the United States, Italy and Spain. The analysed material was cDNA or gDNA that came from T cells, B-cell-depleted T cells, or PBMCs.

The CDR3 length is 15 residues. The germline V gene has CDR1 LNHDA and CDR2 SQIVND (reference sequence). Trimming stripped 7 bases from V and 6 bases from J, with 21 bases between. Authors' processing steps: Reference gene primer amplification yielded estimated nucleated cell counts. TCRdb's table, derived via immunoSEQ multiplex PCR, lists solely in-frame clones and lacks some. The D gene and trimming were derived from the DNA, and the V and J assignments and clone size from that table. The sample consists of about 410,000 clones, approximately 91% of them appearing once. Seattle participants joined during active infection and were tracked over time.

This chain uses TRBV19 with TRBJ1-2; D ambiguous. The TCR was taken from a woman in her thirties or forties with COVID-19, enrolled during active disease. Sequencing was done on a sample of peripheral blood. CDR3 region: CASKKPLLEVDGYTF. The CDR3 region has the DNA TGTGCCAGTAAAAAACCCCTTTTAGAGGTGGATGGCTACACCTTC.